These 31 T cell receptor beta chains share one sample of origin, sequenced in a study of cytomegalovirus exposure and HLA in healthy donors. PCR employed 60 Vbeta and 13 Jbeta primers. Sequencing was performed with immunoSEQ multiplex PCR; in TCRdb, only in-frame clones are kept and a portion is missing. The sample lists over 250,000 clones, approximately 70% seen once, with about 2.1% in the top ten. Sequencing used PBMCs. The receptors stem from a female donor in good health and CMV-seronegative.

This chain uses TRBV27 with TRBJ1-6; 7 nucleotides line up with TRBD1. CDR1 MNHEY and CDR2 SMNVEV come from the germline V gene (reference sequence). V shed 3 bases and J 9 bases; nucleotides not matched to a gene: 2. CDR3 size: 13 residues. The CDR3: CASSLTGFSPLHF. In nucleotides, the CDR3 is TGTGCCAGCAGTTTGACAGGGTTTTCACCCCTCCACTTT.

The genes are TRBV7-8 and TRBJ1-5, with D perhaps matching TRBD1 (6 bases). V dropped 4 bases and J dropped 3 bases, with 16 bases sitting between them. Looked up from germline, CDR1 is SGHVS and CDR2 is FQNEAQ. The CDR3 spans 16 residues. The CDR3 nucleotides read TGTGCCAGCAGCTCGCAGGGGACCGAAATCAATCAGCCCCAGCATTTT. It encodes CASSSQGTEINQPQHF.

The chain joins TRBV2 to TRBJ1-1; 9 nucleotides match TRBD1. The CDR3 length is 15 residues. V lost 7 bases and J lost 4; bases outside the gene matches: 10. Germline CDR1 and CDR2: SNHLY and FYNNEI. The CDR3 DNA reads as TGTGCCAGCATCAGAACAGGGGGCGTCGGCACTGAAGCTTTCTTT. Protein: CASIRTGGVGTEAFF.

The chain combines TRBV27 with TRBJ2-7, with 9 positions matching TRBD2. Germline V CDR1 and CDR2: MNHEY, SMNVEV (reference sequence). V was pared by 1 base and J by 3 bases, with 7 bases of the junction left unmatched. The CDR3 is 16 amino acids. As DNA, the CDR3 is TGTGCCAGCAGTTTATGGGGGGGACTAGCCGACTACGAGCAGTACTTC. Translated, it gives CASSLWGGLADYEQYF.

This rearrangement joins TRBV14 to TRBJ2-7; 13 positions match TRBD2. The CDR3 consists of 16 residues. CDR1 and CDR2 from the germline V gene are SGHDN and FVKESK. With V trimmed by 4 bases and J by 4 bases, 7 bases remained unmatched. CDR3 DNA: TGTGCCAGCAGCCCCCGGACTAGCGGGAGATCGTACGAGCAGTACTTC. This gives the protein CASSPRTSGRSYEQYF.

The chain links TRBV25-1 to TRBJ2-3; 8 bases are shared with TRBD2. With V trimmed by 4 bases and J by 8 bases, 5 bases remained unmatched. The germline CDR1 and CDR2 sequences are MGHDK and SYGVNS. The CDR3 runs 13 residues. CDR3 amino acids: CASSVSGGGTQYF. The CDR3 DNA reads TGTGCCAGCAGTGTTTCGGGAGGGGGTACGCAGTATTTT.

V is TRBV5-1 and J is TRBJ1-5, with D unresolved. Trimming pared 0 bases from V and 4 bases from J, leaving 5 bases between. The CDR3 consists of 13 residues. The germline gives CDR1 SGHRS, CDR2 YFSETQ. Here the CDR3 reads CASSLGENQPQHF. Here the CDR3 DNA reads TGCGCCAGCAGCTTGGGTGAGAATCAGCCCCAGCATTTT.

This chain uses TRBV6-1 with TRBJ2-1, with 10 nucleotides matching TRBD2. J gave up 10 bases and V 3 bases, and 12 bases lay outside the gene matches. The CDR3 loop spans 16 amino acids. Germline CDR1 reads MNHNS; CDR2 reads SASEGT. As DNA, the CDR3 is TGTGCCAGCAGTGACCTAGCGGGAGAAGGTCATGTCGAGCAGTTCTTC. Its translation: CASSDLAGEGHVEQFF.

V and J are TRBV9 and TRBJ2-1, with TRBD2 identical over 12 bases. V gave up 0 bases and J gave up 6 bases; unmatched junction bases: 1. The germline V gene has CDR1 SGDLS and CDR2 YYNGEE. The CDR3 has 15 amino acids. This CDR3 reads CASSVALAGGNEQFF. The CDR3 coding sequence is TGTGCCAGCAGCGTAGCACTAGCGGGAGGCAATGAGCAGTTCTTC.

The chain joins TRBV6-5 to TRBJ2-2, with TRBD2 identical over 11 bases. The CDR3 is 15 residues long. V was pared by 4 bases and J by 8 bases, with 6 bases of the junction left unmatched. Germline values: CDR1 MNHEY, CDR2 SVGAGI. CDR3 sequence: CASSLTSGSKGELFF. CDR3 DNA: TGTGCCAGCAGTTTAACTAGCGGGAGCAAGGGGGAGCTGTTTTTT.

The V call is TRBV2, the J call TRBJ1-2; 11 nucleotides match TRBD1. CDR3 length equals 14 residues. Trimming removed 4 bases from V and 2 bases from J; junction bases left unmatched: 0. Germline V gives CDR1 SNHLY, CDR2 FYNNEI. CDR3 DNA: TGTGCCAGCAGTGGGGACAGGGGGAACTATGGCTACACCTTC. This translates into CASSGDRGNYGYTF.

The chain joins TRBV5-6 to TRBJ2-7, with D hard to call. Looked up from germline, CDR1 is SGHDT and CDR2 is YYEEEE. The CDR3 is made up of 13 amino acids. Trimming took off 2 bases at V and 6 bases at J, with 12 bases between the two ends. CDR3 sequence: CASSFFRSGEQYF. The CDR3 DNA sequence: TGTGCCAGCAGCTTTTTCCGCTCGGGCGAGCAGTACTTC.

With regard to this clone: At one of its ends the junction is not consistent with the germline gene, which may arise from a read error. This chain links TRBV7-9 with TRBJ2-7; possible D gene TRBD1, 6 bases. In germline, CDR1 is SEHNR, CDR2 FQNEAQ (reference sequence). The CDR3 is 14 residues long. The CDR3 loop is CSSSPGTPAYEQYF. DNA of the CDR3: TGTTCCAGCAGCCCAGGGACACCTGCCTACGAGCAGTACTTC.

CDR3 amino acids: CASSLIVRGRGNTGELFF. The CDR3 DNA reads TGTGCCAGCAGCTTAATCGTCCGCGGGAGGGGGAACACCGGGGAGCTGTTTTTT. The rearrangement joins TRBV7-6 to TRBJ2-2; 9 bases match TRBD2. V was pared by 2 bases and J by 1 base, with 8 bases of the junction left unmatched. The CDR3 contains 18 residues. Germline-derived CDR1 and CDR2 are SGHVS and FNYEAQ.

This rearrangement joins TRBV5-4 to TRBJ2-3; D is possibly TRBD2 (6 bases). Germline lookup yields CDR1 SGHNT and CDR2 YYREEE (reference sequence). The length of the CDR3 is 13 residues. V was cut by 7 bases and J by 5 bases, with 14 bases left in between. For the CDR3, the DNA is TGTGCCAGCTCTCGCGGGACGGGAGATACGCAGTATTTT. This translates into CASSRGTGDTQYF. The full variable domain, rest sourced from reference TRBV5-4 and TRBJ2-3, is ETGVTQSPTHLIKTRGQQVTLRCSSQSGHNTVSWYQQALGQGPQFIFQYYREEENGRGNFPPRFSGLQFPNYSSELNVNALELDDSALYLCASSRGTGDTQYFGPGTRLTVL.

V is TRBV7-9 and J is TRBJ1-1; no firm D call. Germline CDR1 and CDR2: SEHNR and FQNEAQ (reference sequence). Deletions cut 1 base from V and 0 bases from J, with 15 bases between. This CDR3 is 17 amino acids long. DNA for the CDR3: TGTGCCAGCAGCTTAGTTGGGCGGGCGGGGATGAACACTGAAGCTTTCTTT. It is translated as CASSLVGRAGMNTEAFF.

This clone is a singleton in its sample. J is TRBJ2-7 and V is TRBV11-2; maybe TRBD2 (7 bases). The germline V gene has CDR1 SGHAT and CDR2 FQNNGV. Trimming stripped 1 base from V and 1 base from J, with 11 bases between. This CDR3 has 15 amino acids. This CDR3 reads CASSLGGGDSYEQYF. The CDR3, as DNA: TGTGCCAGCAGCTTAGGGGGGGGCGATTCCTACGAGCAGTACTTC. The variable domain in full, completed from reference TRBV11-2 and TRBJ2-7, reads EAGVAQSPRYKIIEKRQSVAFWCNPISGHATLYWYQQILGQGPKLLIQFQNNGVVDDSQLPKDRFSAERLKGVDSTLKIQPAKLEDSAVYLCASSLGGGDSYEQYFGPGTRLTVT.

The table lists this clone with a few counts. The rearrangement links TRBV7-2 to TRBJ2-4; D possibly corresponds to TRBD1 (6 bases). The CDR3 is 14 amino acids. V dropped 1 base and J dropped 6 bases, with 10 bases sitting between them. CDR1 is SGHTA, CDR2 FQGNSA, per germline. CDR3 nucleotides: TGTGCCAGCAGCTTAGGAACAGGGCCAAACATTCAGTACTTC. This codes for CASSLGTGPNIQYF.

The CDR3 DNA follows: TGTGCCAGCAGCTTGCCGGTCGAGGACGAGCAGTACTTC. Its translation: CASSLPVEDEQYF. V and J are TRBV7-9 and TRBJ2-7, with D uncertain. Looked up from germline, CDR1 is SEHNR and CDR2 is FQNEAQ (reference sequence). V gave up 3 bases and J gave up 5 bases, with 11 bases separating them. There are 13 residues in the CDR3.

This chain joins TRBV9 and TRBJ2-1; D perhaps matches TRBD1 (5 bases). This CDR3 is built from 12 residues. The germline CDR1 and CDR2 sequences are SGDLS and YYNGEE. Trimming cost V 3 bases and J 9 bases, with 10 bases left between them. The CDR3 region has the DNA TGTGCCAGCAGCGACCTCAGGGCTGAGCAGTTCTTC. Translating gives CASSDLRAEQFF.

V is TRBV6-5 and J is TRBJ1-1, with 8 bases that match TRBD1. Germline CDR1 and CDR2: MNHEY and SVGAGI. J lost 2 bases, V lost 7 bases, and 9 bases had no gene match. This CDR3 is built from 15 residues. This chain's CDR3 is CASISDREGNTEAFF. CDR3 DNA: TGTGCCAGCATCTCGGACAGGGAGGGAAACACTGAAGCTTTCTTT.

This chain connects TRBV18 to TRBJ1-1, with TRBD1 identical over 11 bases. In germline, CDR1 is KGHSH, CDR2 LQKENI. The CDR3 has 14 amino acids. V was pared by 3 bases and J by 7 bases, with 4 bases of the junction left unmatched. CDR3 nucleotide sequence: TGTGCCAGCTCACCGGGACAGGGGGAGGGTGAAGCTTTCTTT. Its translation: CASSPGQGEGEAFF.

In regard to this clone: Mismatch with germline at one junction end may stem from a read error. The chain is built from TRBV4-1 and TRBJ2-1; D may be TRBD1 (6 bases). This CDR3 is 15 amino acids long. From germline, CDR1 is MGHRA and CDR2 YSYEKL. The CDR3 region is CAGSQAPGTNNEQFF. The DNA of the CDR3 is TGCGCCGGCAGCCAAGCCCCAGGGACAAACAATGAGCAGTTCTTC.

This chain connects TRBV27 to TRBJ1-1, with TRBD1 as a possible D gene (6 bases). Germline CDR1 reads MNHEY; CDR2 reads SMNVEV (reference sequence). V was trimmed by 1 base and J by 0 bases, leaving 15 bases between them. This CDR3 has 17 residues. The CDR3 DNA is TGTGCCAGCAGTTTATGGGGACCGACAGGTTTGAACACTGAAGCTTTCTTT. This sequence encodes CASSLWGPTGLNTEAFF.

The genes are TRBV29-1 and TRBJ2-5, with 8 bases fitting TRBD1. The J call may be incorrect, as the DNA end agrees better with TRBJ2-7. The CDR3 has 13 amino acids. Germline V CDR1 and CDR2: SQVTM, ANQGSEA. The CDR3 DNA follows: TGCAGCGCTCTTACAGGGGGGTCCTACGAGCAGTACTTC. It is translated as CSALTGGSYEQYF.

About this clone itself: Relative to the germline gene, one junction end is altered; a read error may explain this. V is TRBV7-9 and J is TRBJ2-2, with 7 nucleotides matching TRBD1. The CDR3 totals 15 residues. Germline loops: CDR1 SEHNR, CDR2 FQNEAQ (reference sequence). The CDR3 DNA is TGTTCCAGCAGCCAAGGGGGCCCGAACACCGGGGAGCTGTTTTTT. Protein product: CSSSQGGPNTGELFF.

The V and J genes are TRBV25-1 and TRBJ2-1; the match to TRBD2 covers 8 bases. The CDR3 is 16 amino acids. Germline CDR1 and CDR2: MGHDK and SYGVNS. Germline trimming cut 4 bases from V and 8 bases from J; bases unmatched to any gene: 13. The CDR3 nucleotides are TGTGCCAGCAGTGTCGATAGCGGGATCTTAGGCGATGAGCAGTTCTTC. Translating gives CASSVDSGILGDEQFF.

The V and J genes are TRBV29-1 and TRBJ2-1; 10 bases align to TRBD2. After removal of 4 bases from V and 4 bases from J, the junction contained 16 bases not matched to a gene. The CDR3 has 18 amino acids. The germline CDR1 and CDR2 sequences are SQVTM and ANQGSEA. CDR3 region: CSVGWLAGVVNLYNEQFF. Written as DNA, the CDR3 is TGCAGCGTTGGGTGGCTAGCGGGAGTCGTTAATTTATACAATGAGCAGTTCTTC.

The chain uses TRBV2 and TRBJ2-7; 13 bases fit TRBD2. Germline V lookup: CDR1 SNHLY, CDR2 FYNNEI. V shed 6 bases and J 3 bases; nucleotides not matched to a gene: 5. The CDR3 runs 15 residues. CDR3 sequence (DNA): TGTGCCAGCAGCCGGACTAGCGGGAGTCTCTACGAGCAGTACTTC. The encoded protein is CASSRTSGSLYEQYF.

The chain employs TRBV30 and TRBJ1-5; possible D gene TRBD1, 5 bases. Trimming shortened V by 3 bases and J by 4 bases, and 13 bases separated the two germline ends. Looked up from germline, CDR1 is GTSNPN and CDR2 is SVGIG (reference sequence). The CDR3 contains 14 residues. This CDR3 is CAWRGEGDNQPQHF. CDR3 nucleotides: TGTGCCTGGAGGGGCGAAGGGGATAATCAGCCCCAGCATTTT. The full variable domain, in which reference TRBV30 and TRBJ1-5 provide the parts outside the CDR3, is SQTIHQWPATLVQPVGSPLSLECTVEGTSNPNLYWYRQAAGRGLQLLFYSVGIGQISSEVPQNLSASRPQDRQFILSSKKLLLSDSGFYLCAWRGEGDNQPQHFGDGTRLSIL.

With respect to this clone: Mismatch with germline at one junction end may stem from a read error. The V call is TRBV7-7, the J call TRBJ2-5; 7 positions match TRBD2. The CDR3 consists of 16 residues. Germline V lookup: CDR1 SSHAT, CDR2 FNYEAQ (reference sequence). CDR3 sequence (DNA): TGTGCTAGCAGCTTAGTTCCTAGCGGAACGTTTGAGACCCAGTACTTC. The encoded protein is CASSLVPSGTFETQYF.